This T cell receptor beta chain was obtained from a study of T cells in localized non-small cell lung cancer. Findings of the study overall: Because only a single region of the tumor was sequenced, heterogeneity remains possible. Adjacent lung tissue had a median approximately 57 of the top 100 clones found in the tumor. Among the tissues sampled, uninvolved adjacent lung had the highest T cell clonality, above tumor.

TCRdb's table, derived via immunoSEQ multiplex PCR, lists solely in-frame clones and lacks some. The data show over 25,000 clones, about nine tenths seen once. The table lists this clone with a few counts. Its antigen is not known. The TCR originated in a woman aged 35-75 years with stage I lung adenocarcinoma. Sequencing was performed on peripheral blood, taken before any cancer treatment.

CDR3 amino acids: CASRLQNQPQHF. As DNA, the CDR3 is TGTGCCAGCAGACTACAGAATCAGCCCCAGCATTTT. The chain recombines TRBV7-9 with TRBJ1-5; no clear D gene. The V end was cut by 6 bases, the J end by 4 bases, with 7 bases between. This CDR3 spans 12 amino acids. CDR1 and CDR2 (germline): SEHNR, FQNEAQ (reference sequence).